This entry concerns a single T cell receptor beta chain. Profiled with immunoSEQ multiplex PCR; TCRdb holds only in-frame clones, not every one. The sample has hundreds of thousands of clones; about three quarters are singletons. CDR1 is KGHSH and CDR2 is LQKENI in the germline V gene. Trimming removed 2 bases at V and 5 bases at J, with 12 bases between. The CDR3 has 15 residues. The source of the sample is a study of cytotoxic CD8 clonotypes in ibrutinib-treated CLL. The V call is TRBV18, the J call TRBJ1-4; D may be TRBD1 (6 bases). This TCR came from a human donor with chronic lymphocytic leukemia. This specimen was PBMCs, taken after 24 months of ibrutinib treatment. The CDR3 nucleotides are TGTGCCAGCTCACCATGGGCAGGGGAAAATGAAAAACTGTTTTTT. It yields the protein CASSPWAGENEKLFF.